This T cell receptor (beta chain) was identified in a study of Graves' ophthalmopathy and Graves' hyperthyroidism. For the study at large: Blood was drawn at initial diagnosis, before any treatment.

RNA transcripts were the source from which TCR beta CDR3 regions were amplified. An opening RT-PCR round employed HTBI primers and preceded a second-round multiplex PCR. TCRdb called the multiplex PCR reads again in MiXCR, with one record for every CDR3 protein. The repertoire holds roughly 700,000 distinct CDR3 sequences, 40% seen once, with about 40% in the top ten. CDR1 and CDR2 (germline): SNHLY, FYNNEI. The CDR3 spans 14 residues. This TCR came from an adult man with Graves' ophthalmopathy. Specimen: peripheral blood. The chain couples TRBV2 to TRBJ2-5, with 16 nucleotides matching TRBD2. The chain's CDR3 is CAGTSGRARETQYF. The CDR3 region has the DNA TGTGCTGGGACTAGCGGGAGGGCCCGGGAGACCCAGTACTTC.